One and the same sample provided the 8 T cell receptor beta chains below, sequenced in a study of blood T cell repertoires in COVID-19. Libraries were prepared by immunoSEQ multiplex PCR; TCRdb keeps only in-frame clonotypes and omits some of them. The table lists fewer than 300,000 clones, 80% to 85% of them singletons. Material for sequencing was peripheral blood. These receptors were collected from a woman aged 55-70 years with active or convalescent COVID-19.

This chain connects TRBV10-2 to TRBJ2-2; 11 nucleotides match TRBD1. The CDR3 is 14 residues long. V shed 6 bases and J 5 bases; nucleotides not matched to a gene: 2. In germline, CDR1 is WSHSY, CDR2 SAAADI. The CDR3 DNA follows: TGCGCCAGCAGCTGGGACAGGGGGACCGGGGAGCTGTTTTTT. Translated: CASSWDRGTGELFF.

This chain joins TRBV10-3 and TRBJ1-2, with 7 bases fitting TRBD1. Germline V gene lookup returns CDR1 ENHRY and CDR2 SYGVKD. This CDR3 contains 14 residues. Unmatched junction bases numbered 0, after V lost 0 bases and J lost 2 bases. The CDR3 nucleotides are TGTGCCATCAGTGAGTCACAGGGGAACTATGGCTACACCTTC. It specifies CAISESQGNYGYTF.

The chain uses TRBV27 and TRBJ2-7; a possible D gene is TRBD2 (5 bases). The germline gives CDR1 MNHEY, CDR2 SMNVEV (reference sequence). CDR3 length: 15 residues. V shed 9 bases and J shed 2 bases, with 20 bases lying between them. For the CDR3, the DNA is TGTGCCAGTTCCAATCGGGAATCCCCGGCCTACGAGCAGTACTTC. This encodes CASSNRESPAYEQYF.

This rearrangement joins TRBV10-2 to TRBJ1-1; 8 nucleotides line up with TRBD1. CDR1 is WSHSY and CDR2 is SAAADI in the germline V gene. The CDR3 contains 14 residues. Losses at the gene ends were 5 bases for V and 0 bases for J; bases not matched to a gene: 2. CDR3 amino acids: CASSRTGMNTEAFF. CDR3 in DNA: TGCGCCAGCAGTCGGACAGGGATGAACACTGAAGCTTTCTTT.

V and J are TRBV4-2 and TRBJ1-2, with TRBD1 matching 8 bases. This CDR3 contains 15 residues. V dropped 3 bases and J dropped 7; count of bases not matched to a gene: 10. The germline V gene has CDR1 LGHNA and CDR2 YNFKEQ. The CDR3 is CASSQPDRALSGYTF. The CDR3 DNA follows: TGTGCCAGCAGCCAGCCGGACAGGGCCCTCTCTGGCTACACCTTC.

The rearrangement uses TRBV6-6 and TRBJ1-2, with TRBD1 matching over 9 bases. J lost 3 bases, V lost 5 bases, and 1 base had no gene match. Germline V CDR1 and CDR2: MNHNY, SVGAGI (reference sequence). The CDR3 is made up of 13 amino acids. The CDR3 sequence is CASSRDRDYGYTF. DNA for the CDR3: TGTGCCAGCAGTCGGGACAGGGACTATGGCTACACCTTC.

V usage is TRBV7-2 and J usage is TRBJ2-1; 9 bases are shared with TRBD1. Losses at the gene ends were 7 bases for V and 6 bases for J; bases not matched to a gene: 13. Looked up from germline, CDR1 is SGHTA and CDR2 is FQGNSA. This CDR3 spans 16 amino acids. The CDR3 spells CASILNPGQGFNEQFF. As DNA, the CDR3 is TGTGCCAGCATCCTAAACCCGGGACAGGGTTTCAATGAGCAGTTCTTC.

This clone was counted at least ten times. The chain is built from TRBV9 and TRBJ2-3; D is undetermined. V was clipped by 3 bases and J by 2 bases, with 4 bases between them. CDR1 and CDR2 (germline): SGDLS, YYNGEE. The CDR3 totals 12 residues. The CDR3 loop reads CASSANTDTQYF. DNA for the CDR3: TGTGCCAGCAGCGCTAACACAGATACGCAGTATTTT.